Shown below are 28 T cell receptor beta chains from a single sample sequenced in a study of shared clonotypes between healthy human individuals. Measured with immunoSEQ multiplex PCR; TCRdb has only the in-frame clones, and not every one. The sample holds about 1 million clones, more than 65% seen once. The material sequenced was memory CD4+ T cells sorted from blood. The subset was: CD45RA-negative fraction. The receptor source for this set is a man between 18 and 35 years old in good health.

The rearrangement uses TRBV7-2 and TRBJ1-1; no firm D call. The V end lost 2 bases, the J end lost 0 bases, and 7 bases lay between the germline ends. The CDR3 consists of 14 residues. Germline V gene data show CDR1 as SGHTA and CDR2 as FQGNSA. This CDR3 is CASSLTPMNTEAFF. CDR3 DNA: TGTGCCAGCAGCTTAACGCCCATGAACACTGAAGCTTTCTTT.

This rearrangement joins TRBV29-1 to TRBJ2-6, with D possibly being TRBD1 or TRBD2 (5 bases each). Germline lookup yields CDR1 SQVTM and CDR2 ANQGSEA. Between the trimmed V and J ends, which lost 6 bases and 4 bases, there was a span of 13 bases. This CDR3 spans 14 amino acids. CDR3 sequence reads: CSVRTGPGANVLTF. The CDR3, as DNA: TGCAGCGTCCGGACGGGGCCCGGGGCCAACGTCCTGACTTTC.

V and J are TRBV5-1 and TRBJ1-1, with unresolved D. The CDR3 has 15 residues. The germline V gene encodes CDR1 SGHRS and CDR2 YFSETQ. Trimming stripped 0 bases from V and 4 bases from J, with 13 bases between. CDR3 DNA: TGCGCCAGCAGCTTGGAAACGGGAGCAGTCACTGAAGCTTTCTTT. It translates to CASSLETGAVTEAFF.

Turning to this clone: The sample contains more than one DNA sequence encoding this CDR3. The V and J genes are TRBV15 and TRBJ2-7, with D unclear. CDR1 and CDR2 from the germline V gene are LNHNV and YYDKDF (reference sequence). CDR3 size: 13 residues. Trimming left V 1 base short and J 1 base short, with 5 bases between. The CDR3 loop is CATSRGDSYEQYF. As DNA, the CDR3 is TGTGCCACCAGCAGAGGGGATTCCTACGAGCAGTACTTC.

In this sample, this clone turned up a few times. The chain links TRBV5-1 to TRBJ2-3; D is uncertain. V was trimmed by 1 base and J by 6 bases, leaving 15 bases between them. Germline assignment: CDR1 SGHRS and CDR2 YFSETQ. The CDR3 is 15 residues long. The CDR3 here is CASSLRTNAWDTQYF. The CDR3 DNA reads TGCGCCAGCAGCTTGCGGACGAATGCTTGGGATACGCAGTATTTT. The whole variable domain, remainder taken from reference TRBV5-1 and TRBJ2-3, is KAGVTQTPRYLIKTRGQQVTLSCSPISGHRSVSWYQQTPGQGLQFLFEYFSETQRNKGNFPGRFSGRQFSNSRSEMNVSTLELGDSALYLCASSLRTNAWDTQYFGPGTRLTVL.

This CDR3 is CASSLVPINTGGGETQYF. CDR3 DNA sequence: TGTGCCAGCAGCTTAGTCCCAATTAATACAGGGGGCGGGGAGACCCAGTACTTC. J is TRBJ2-5 and V is TRBV7-6; 9 nucleotides agree with TRBD1. The CDR3 runs 18 residues. With 1 base clipped from V and 5 bases from J, the junction kept 14 bases outside the gene matches. Germline CDR1 reads SGHVS; CDR2 reads FNYEAQ.

Written as DNA, the CDR3 is TGTGCTAGTGGTTTGGCGGCAAAGGACAGAACCACAGATACGCAGTATTTT. It is translated as CASGLAAKDRTTDTQYF. The chain carries TRBV12-5 and TRBJ2-3; TRBD1 is a possible D gene (6 bases). The V gene's germline CDR1 is LGHNT and CDR2 FRNRAP. CDR3 length: 17 amino acids. V was clipped by 1 base and J by 2 bases, with 16 bases between them. The full variable domain, rest sourced from reference TRBV12-5 and TRBJ2-3, is DARVTQTPRHKVTEMGQEVTMRCQPILGHNTVFWYRQTMMQGLELLAYFRNRAPLDDSGMPKDRFSAEMPDATLATLKIQPSEPRDSAVYFCASGLAAKDRTTDTQYFGPGTRLTVL.

A single count supports this clone. V and J are TRBV28 and TRBJ1-5, with D unclear. The ends were cut back, 7 bases at V and 4 bases at J, with 8 bases in the middle. Germline CDR1 and CDR2: MDHEN and SYDVKM. The CDR3 runs to 12 residues. In DNA form, the CDR3 reads TGTGCCAGCATTGCTCCGAATCAGCCCCAGCATTTT. Protein product: CASIAPNQPQHF.

The chain carries TRBV7-9 and TRBJ1-2; D is possibly TRBD1 (5 bases). The germline V gene encodes CDR1 SEHNR and CDR2 FQNEAQ (reference sequence). Trimming pared 2 bases from V and 4 bases from J, leaving 11 bases between. The CDR3 covers 14 residues. The CDR3 is CASSLHTGFYGYTF. The CDR3, as DNA: TGTGCCAGCAGCTTACACACAGGCTTCTATGGCTACACCTTC. The whole variable domain, remainder taken from reference TRBV7-9 and TRBJ1-2, is DTGVSQNPRHKITKRGQNVTFRCDPISEHNRLYWYRQTLGQGPEFLTYFQNEAQLEKSRLLSDRFSAERPKGSFSTLEIQRTEQGDSAMYLCASSLHTGFYGYTFGSGTRLTVV.

This chain uses TRBV5-4 with TRBJ1-2, with a weak D call TRBD1 (5 bases). V gave up 0 bases and J gave up 3 bases, with 9 bases separating them. Germline V gene lookup returns CDR1 SGHNT and CDR2 YYREEE (reference sequence). The CDR3 runs 14 residues. The CDR3 protein is CASSLGQSDYGYTF. The CDR3 coding sequence is TGTGCCAGCAGCTTGGGACAGTCGGACTATGGCTACACCTTC.

The V and J genes are TRBV27 and TRBJ1-6, with D possibly being TRBD1 (5 bases). The germline V gene has CDR1 MNHEY and CDR2 SMNVEV (reference sequence). The CDR3 extends over 15 amino acids. V lost 4 bases and J 7 bases, leaving 14 bases between the germline ends. The CDR3 sequence: CASSSSGLLNSPLHF. The CDR3, as DNA: TGTGCCAGCAGTTCCTCAGGGCTTCTGAATTCACCCCTCCACTTT.

The chain combines TRBV19 with TRBJ1-4; D is possibly TRBD1 (5 bases). CDR1 and CDR2 (germline): LNHDA, SQIVND (reference sequence). The ends were cut back, 1 base at V and 5 bases at J, with 8 bases in the middle. This CDR3 is built from 14 residues. CDR3 amino acids: CASSIAGMNEKLFF. The CDR3 coding sequence is TGTGCCAGTAGTATAGCAGGGATGAATGAAAAACTGTTTTTT.

The genes are TRBV6-1 and TRBJ1-5, with D possibly matching TRBD1 (5 bases). The CDR3 sequence is 14 residues long. The germline V gene encodes CDR1 MNHNS and CDR2 SASEGT. V lost 7 bases and J 5 bases, leaving 15 bases between the germline ends. CDR3: CASTLVGGDQPQHF. The CDR3 nucleotides read TGTGCCAGCACCTTAGTGGGGGGGGATCAGCCCCAGCATTTT.

The V call is TRBV5-1, the J call TRBJ2-3; D not certain. The V gene lost 4 bases and the J gene lost 4 bases, with 10 bases spanning the gap. The CDR3 totals 13 residues. Germline V gene data show CDR1 as SGHRS and CDR2 as YFSETQ. The CDR3 bases are TGCGCCAGCAGCCTCCGGGCCCCAGATACGCAGTATTTT. Translated: CASSLRAPDTQYF.

This clone appeared a few times. The J gene is TRBJ1-1, the V gene TRBV10-3; D remains ambiguous. Trimming left V 2 bases short and J 1 base short, with 8 bases between. The germline V gene has CDR1 ENHRY and CDR2 SYGVKD. The CDR3 sequence is 14 residues long. CDR3 protein: CAISEGEANTEAFF. For the CDR3, the DNA is TGTGCCATCAGTGAGGGGGAGGCGAACACTGAAGCTTTCTTT.

This clone was detected only once. V usage is TRBV7-2 and J usage is TRBJ1-1; D is undetermined. The CDR3 sequence is 15 residues long. The germline V gene has CDR1 SGHTA and CDR2 FQGNSA. V was trimmed by 3 bases and J by 0 bases, leaving 11 bases between them. The DNA of the CDR3 is TGTGCCAGCAGCTTGGGCTCCAACATGAACACTGAAGCTTTCTTT. It specifies CASSLGSNMNTEAFF.

V gene TRBV2 combines with J gene TRBJ2-3; TRBD2 might be the D (6 bases). The CDR3 has 16 residues. V was pared by 6 bases and J by 0 bases, with 16 bases between. Germline CDR1 and CDR2: SNHLY and FYNNEI. In nucleotides, the CDR3 is TGTGCCAGCAGACCCACAGCGCTAGCGAGCACAGATACGCAGTATTTT. Protein product: CASRPTALASTDTQYF. Supplemented by reference TRBV2 and TRBJ2-3, the full variable domain reads EPEVTQTPSHQVTQMGQEVILRCVPISNHLYFYWYRQILGQKVEFLVSFYNNEISEKSEIFDDQFSVERPDGSNFTLKIRSTKLEDSAMYFCASRPTALASTDTQYFGPGTRLTVL.

In this sample, this clone turned up many times. The CDR3 loop is CASSFLLTGTAGYTF. The DNA for the CDR3 is TGTGCCAGCAGTTTTTTACTAACCGGGACAGCCGGCTACACCTTC. V and J are TRBV27 and TRBJ1-2, with 7 bases fitting TRBD1. V trimming: 3 bases; J trimming: 8 bases; junction bases outside the gene matches: 12. CDR3 length equals 15 residues. CDR1 and CDR2 from the germline V gene are MNHEY and SMNVEV (reference sequence).

The rearrangement joins TRBV30 to TRBJ2-7; tentatively, D is TRBD1 or TRBD2 (5 bases each). Trimming left V 4 bases short and J 9 bases short, with 13 bases between. The CDR3 loop spans 11 amino acids. Germline V gene data show CDR1 as GTSNPN and CDR2 as SVGIG (reference sequence). This CDR3 reads CAWTSGSRQYF. CDR3 bases: TGTGCCTGGACCTCAGGGAGTAGGCAGTACTTC.

This clone was counted once. The rearrangement links TRBV11-2 to TRBJ2-5; the D gene is possibly TRBD2 (6 bases). Trimming left V 5 bases short and J 5 bases short, with 21 bases between. The germline gives CDR1 SGHAT, CDR2 FQNNGV. The CDR3 is 16 residues long. CDR3 sequence reads: CASSTPLGGFRETQYF. The CDR3 region has the DNA TGTGCCAGCAGCACGCCACTCGGAGGGTTTAGGGAGACCCAGTACTTC.

The V call is TRBV11-2, the J call TRBJ2-2; D might be TRBD1 or TRBD2, each matching 6 bases. CDR1 is SGHAT and CDR2 is FQNNGV in the germline V gene. Deletions cut 0 bases from V and 4 bases from J, with 9 bases between. This CDR3 spans 15 amino acids. CDR3 nucleotides: TGTGCCAGCAGCTTAGAAGGAGGGGGCACCGGGGAGCTGTTTTTT. Its translation: CASSLEGGGTGELFF.

The V and J genes are TRBV10-3 and TRBJ1-1, with D hard to call. The CDR3 has 15 residues. The ends were cut back, 3 bases at V and 6 bases at J, with 17 bases in the middle. Germline loops: CDR1 ENHRY, CDR2 SYGVKD. The chain's CDR3 is CAISEPGRRAPEAFF. DNA of the CDR3: TGTGCCATCAGTGAACCCGGACGGCGGGCCCCTGAAGCTTTCTTT.

The chain employs TRBV4-1 and TRBJ1-2; TRBD1 might be the D (5 bases). Looked up from germline, CDR1 is MGHRA and CDR2 is YSYEKL. V lost 4 bases to trimming and J lost 6 bases, with 27 bases between them. There are 18 residues in the CDR3. CDR3 sequence: CASSRGGGGSTLFDGYTF. CDR3 sequence (DNA): TGCGCCAGCAGCCGGGGCGGCGGCGGGTCGACCCTTTTCGATGGCTACACCTTC.

The chain joins TRBV19 to TRBJ2-5, with D perhaps matching TRBD2 (6 bases). Trimming removed 5 bases from V and 6 bases from J, with 16 bases in between. The CDR3 covers 14 residues. CDR1 and CDR2 (germline): LNHDA, SQIVND (reference sequence). The DNA for the CDR3 is TGTGCCAGTAGTCCTCAGGTGGCGGGAAAGACCCAGTACTTC. Amino acids: CASSPQVAGKTQYF.

As DNA, the CDR3 is TGTGCCAGCAGCCCCGGGACAGGGAATTTCGGGGAAAAACTGTTTTTT. It yields the protein CASSPGTGNFGEKLFF. The gene calls are TRBV7-9 and TRBJ1-4, with TRBD1 matching over 9 bases. Germline trimming cut 5 bases from V and 8 bases from J; bases unmatched to any gene: 12. This CDR3 comprises 16 residues. Germline V gives CDR1 SEHNR, CDR2 FQNEAQ (reference sequence).

In this sample, this clone turned up once. The chain recombines TRBV6-5 with TRBJ1-4; D remains ambiguous. The CDR3 extends over 15 amino acids. V lost 0 bases and J lost 7, with 12 bases in between. In germline, CDR1 is MNHEY, CDR2 SVGAGI. Here the CDR3 reads CASSYSSGKSEKLFF. CDR3 nucleotide sequence: TGTGCCAGCAGTTACTCGTCGGGGAAGAGTGAAAAACTGTTTTTT.

Written as DNA, the CDR3 is TGCGCCAGCAGCTCGATAGACAGGCGGACTGAAGCTTTCTTT. Encoded protein: CASSSIDRRTEAFF. The genes are TRBV5-1 and TRBJ1-1; D is possibly TRBD1 (6 bases). V shed 3 bases and J shed 5 bases, with 14 bases lying between them. In germline, CDR1 is SGHRS, CDR2 YFSETQ. This CDR3 comprises 14 residues. Filled out from reference TRBV5-1 and TRBJ1-1, the complete variable domain reads KAGVTQTPRYLIKTRGQQVTLSCSPISGHRSVSWYQQTPGQGLQFLFEYFSETQRNKGNFPGRFSGRQFSNSRSEMNVSTLELGDSALYLCASSSIDRRTEAFFGQGTRLTVV.

The rearrangement joins TRBV2 to TRBJ1-5; D may be TRBD1 (5 bases). This CDR3 spans 15 amino acids. Deletions cut 9 bases from V and 2 bases from J, with 17 bases between. Germline CDR1 and CDR2: SNHLY and FYNNEI. The CDR3 loop reads CASNLGGSGNQPQHF. The DNA for the CDR3 is TGTGCCAGTAACCTTGGGGGGAGCGGCAATCAGCCCCAGCATTTT.